Described below is a single T cell receptor (beta chain) sequence and its context. This table comes from immunoSEQ multiplex PCR, and its TCRdb copy is limited to in-frame clones, with some not included. The table includes approximately 42,000 clones, approximately 80% detected once. Unmatched junction bases numbered 1, after V lost 0 bases and J lost 2 bases. The germline V gene has CDR1 SGHTA and CDR2 FQGNSA. The CDR3 covers 15 residues. The sample is drawn from a study of neoadjuvant anti-PD-1 for oral cavity cancer. As for time point: after neoadjuvant nivolumab, at surgical resection. The receptor comes from a person aged 35 to 85 with oral cavity squamous cell carcinoma. The chain joins TRBV7-2 to TRBJ2-7; 10 nucleotides agree with TRBD1. The source was PBMCs, collected after nivolumab (anti-PD-1) treatment. The CDR3 DNA reads TGTGCCAGCAGCTTAGCAGGACAGGGGGCCTACGAGCAGTACTTC. It yields the protein CASSLAGQGAYEQYF.